Listed here are 3 T cell receptor beta chains from one sample, sequenced in a study of PD-1 blockade in classical Hodgkin lymphoma. Repertoires were generated with immunoSEQ multiplex PCR, while TCRdb's copy carries only in-frame clones and drops some. The table shows fewer than 35,000 clones, with roughly 86% occurring only once. Noted time point: cycle 4 day 1 (C4D1), after 5 to 7 weeks of nivolumab. In every patient, relapse followed autologous stem cell transplantation, while exposure to brentuximab vedotin differed. CD4+ T cells were purified from thawed PBMCs by magnetic negative selection. Sequenced here: CD4+ T cells from blood, sampled before the fourth cycle of nivolumab. These TCRs come from a human donor with classical Hodgkin lymphoma.

The chain employs TRBV11-2 and TRBJ1-2; TRBD1 agrees at 9 bases. With 4 bases clipped from V and 4 bases from J, the junction kept 7 bases outside the gene matches. The CDR3 sequence is 15 residues long. CDR1 SGHAT and CDR2 FQNNGV come from the germline V gene. The CDR3 DNA is TGTGCCAGCAGCTCCGGGACAGGGACCTTCTATGGCTACACCTTC. It is translated as CASSSGTGTFYGYTF.

The gene calls are TRBV19 and TRBJ1-1; no clear D. CDR3 size: 14 residues. V gave up 3 bases and J gave up 4 bases, with 12 bases separating them. Germline CDR1 is LNHDA and CDR2 is SQIVND (reference sequence). The CDR3 DNA reads as TGTGCCAGTAGTATTGAGGGTTCGATCACTGAAGCTTTCTTT. This translates into CASSIEGSITEAFF.

The V gene is TRBV5-1, the J gene TRBJ1-1; maybe TRBD1 (5 bases). The CDR3 runs to 19 residues. Germline V gives CDR1 SGHRS, CDR2 YFSETQ. The V end lost 4 bases, the J end lost 4 bases, and 29 bases lay between the germline ends. The CDR3 loop reads CASSPLPGATGVLGTEAFF. The CDR3 DNA follows: TGCGCCAGCAGCCCCCTCCCCGGGGCCACAGGTGTTTTGGGCACTGAAGCTTTCTTT.